The 28 T cell receptor beta chains below come from one sample, sequenced in a study of long-term antiretroviral therapy in people with HIV. Survey-level immunoSEQ v3.0 assays were run. TCRdb's copy holds only in-frame clones and misses some; the assay was immunoSEQ multiplex PCR. The sample has over 20,000 clones, roughly four fifths seen once. The material was unsorted PBMCs, obtained 0.4 years after starting antiretroviral therapy. The receptors originated from a man in his fifties with HIV.

The chain recombines TRBV5-1 with TRBJ2-1, with D perhaps TRBD1 (6 bases). The CDR3 runs 16 residues. Germline V lookup: CDR1 SGHRS, CDR2 YFSETQ. With 4 bases removed from V and 6 bases from J, the gap between germline ends came to 20 bases. The CDR3 reads CASSQSGHRVGNEQFF. The CDR3 nucleotides read TGCGCCAGCAGCCAATCGGGACACCGAGTGGGCAATGAGCAGTTCTTC.

The chain carries TRBV28 and TRBJ1-4; TRBD1 matches at 9 bases. From germline, CDR1 is MDHEN and CDR2 SYDVKM. The V and J ends lost 5 bases and 3 bases, in that order; junction bases with no gene match: 10. The CDR3 runs to 17 residues. CDR3 nucleotides: TGTGCCAGCAGTGGTACGGGACAGGGCGCCTCTAATGAAAAACTGTTTTTT. It translates to CASSGTGQGASNEKLFF.

The chain uses TRBV28 and TRBJ2-7; the D is unclear. Trimming cost V 5 bases and J 7 bases, with 12 bases left between them. This CDR3 has 12 amino acids. Germline assignment: CDR1 MDHEN and CDR2 SYDVKM. CDR3 sequence (DNA): TGTGCCAGCAGTCTCCTCAAGGGTGAGCAGTACTTC. It codes for CASSLLKGEQYF.

CDR3 region: CASSLVGRTNYGYTF. CDR3 DNA: TGTGCCAGCAGCTTAGTCGGCAGGACCAACTATGGCTACACCTTC. The V call is TRBV7-8, the J call TRBJ1-2, with D hard to call. CDR3 size: 15 residues. V lost 1 base to trimming and J lost 2 bases, with 11 bases between them. The V gene's germline CDR1 is SGHVS and CDR2 FQNEAQ.

This chain links TRBV27 with TRBJ2-3; D not resolved. Trimming left V 0 bases short and J 2 bases short, with 9 bases between. Germline CDR1 and CDR2: MNHEY and SMNVEV (reference sequence). The CDR3 runs 15 residues. In DNA, the CDR3 is TGTGCCAGCAGTTTATCGAACTGGCCCACAGATACGCAGTATTTT. Encoded protein: CASSLSNWPTDTQYF.

Concerning this clone itself: The junction does not match germline at one end; this may be a read error. The J gene is TRBJ2-5, the V gene TRBV7-7; possibly TRBD1 or TRBD2 for D (5 bases each). Germline V gives CDR1 SSHAT, CDR2 FNYEAQ (reference sequence). This CDR3 has 15 amino acids. The CDR3 bases are TGTGCTAGCAGCTTAGAAGCAGGGACGGGGGAGACCCAGTACTTC. This sequence encodes CASSLEAGTGETQYF. The variable domain in full, with the rest retrieved from reference TRBV7-7 and TRBJ2-5, is GAGVSQSPRYKVTKRGQDVTLRCDPISSHATLYWYQQALGQGPEFLTYFNYEAQPDKSGLPSDRFSAERPEGSISTLTIQRTEQRDSAMYRCASSLEAGTGETQYFGPGTRLLVL.

This clone was observed a few times. The chain links TRBV4-1 to TRBJ1-5; D gene unclear. Germline V gives CDR1 MGHRA, CDR2 YSYEKL. Trimming cost V 1 base and J 4 bases, with 11 bases left between them. The CDR3 has 15 amino acids. The CDR3 nucleotides are TGCGCCAGCAGCCAAGCCGAAGACATTAATCAGCCCCAGCATTTT. Its protein product is CASSQAEDINQPQHF.

This chain's CDR3 is CASSLSLAGGLVDANTGELFF. The CDR3 DNA follows: TGTGCCAGCAGTTTATCGCTAGCGGGGGGGCTAGTCGACGCGAACACCGGGGAGCTGTTTTTT. V gene TRBV28 combines with J gene TRBJ2-2; 12 nucleotides line up with TRBD2. V was clipped by 1 base and J by 0 bases; unmatched bases: 12. This CDR3 region has 21 residues. CDR1 MDHEN and CDR2 SYDVKM come from the germline V gene.

This sequence joins TRBV6-6 and TRBJ1-2; 8 nucleotides agree with TRBD1. This CDR3 has 13 amino acids. Germline loops: CDR1 MNHNY, CDR2 SVGAGI (reference sequence). V dropped 2 bases and J dropped 8; count of bases not matched to a gene: 4. In DNA form, the CDR3 reads TGTGCCAGCAGTTACAGACAGGGGTACGGCTACACCTTC. Translating gives CASSYRQGYGYTF.

This clone occurred a few times. V gene TRBV2 combines with J gene TRBJ1-2, with a weak D call TRBD1 (6 bases). The ends were cut back, 11 bases at V and 4 bases at J, with 20 bases in the middle. The CDR3 has 14 residues. Germline V gives CDR1 SNHLY, CDR2 FYNNEI. CDR3 nucleotide sequence: TGTGCCGTCTTGCTTAGGGGGGCGGGCTATGGCTACACCTTC. Protein sequence: CAVLLRGAGYGYTF.

This CDR3 reads CASRPEISGANVLTF. The CDR3, as DNA: TGCGCCAGCAGACCAGAGATCTCTGGGGCCAACGTCCTGACTTTC. The gene calls are TRBV5-1 and TRBJ2-6; D is unclear. Trimming left V 5 bases short and J 0 bases short, with 9 bases between. Germline V lookup: CDR1 SGHRS, CDR2 YFSETQ. CDR3 length equals 15 residues.

The rearrangement links TRBV4-1 to TRBJ1-1; no definite D call. Germline CDR1 and CDR2: MGHRA and YSYEKL. This CDR3 comprises 13 residues. V was cut by 2 bases and J by 7 bases, with 11 bases left in between. CDR3 protein: CASSQPGFLEAFF. In DNA form, the CDR3 reads TGCGCCAGCAGCCAACCGGGGTTCCTTGAAGCTTTCTTT.

This clone was seen only a few times. This chain joins TRBV27 and TRBJ2-7; D possibly matches TRBD1 or TRBD2 (5 bases each). The germline V and J ends were trimmed by 5 bases and 6 bases, with 23 bases remaining between them. Germline lookup yields CDR1 MNHEY and CDR2 SMNVEV (reference sequence). The CDR3 is 16 amino acids. As DNA, the CDR3 is TGTGCCAGCAGTCCCTCCGGGGCCTATCTGGTAGTCGAGCAGTACTTC. Its translation is CASSPSGAYLVVEQYF.

The gene calls are TRBV15 and TRBJ1-2; D remains ambiguous. Per the germline V gene, CDR1 is LNHNV and CDR2 is YYDKDF (reference sequence). The CDR3 extends over 13 amino acids. The V end was cut by 8 bases, the J end by 5 bases, with 15 bases between. The CDR3 sequence is CATRDKGGYGYTF. The CDR3 DNA sequence: TGTGCCACCCGCGATAAGGGCGGATATGGCTACACCTTC.

This chain connects TRBV18 to TRBJ1-4, with TRBD1 as a possible D gene (6 bases). There are 15 residues in the CDR3. Germline CDR1 KGHSH, CDR2 LQKENI. V was clipped by 4 bases and J by 5 bases, with 14 bases between them. CDR3 residues: CASSRIRGLNEKLFF. The DNA for the CDR3 is TGTGCCAGCTCACGTATCAGGGGACTAAATGAAAAACTGTTTTTT.

This clone is a singleton in its sample. The chain carries TRBV9 and TRBJ1-3; 7 bases fit TRBD1. J was trimmed by 4 bases and V by 2 bases; bases with no gene match: 0. This CDR3 region has 13 residues. The germline V gene has CDR1 SGDLS and CDR2 YYNGEE. CDR3 nucleotides: TGTGCCAGCAGCGTGGGACAGGGAAACACCATATATTTT. Translating gives CASSVGQGNTIYF.

The chain uses TRBV28 and TRBJ1-1, with 10 bases aligning to TRBD1. This CDR3 region has 15 residues. Unmatched junction bases numbered 9, after V lost 2 bases and J lost 9 bases. Germline V gene lookup returns CDR1 MDHEN and CDR2 SYDVKM. Written as DNA, the CDR3 is TGTGCCAGCAGTTTAGACAGGGGGCGAGGATTAAAAGCTTTCTTT. This codes for CASSLDRGRGLKAFF.

The chain employs TRBV6-5 and TRBJ2-1; unclear D gene. The CDR3 consists of 15 residues. The germline gives CDR1 MNHEY, CDR2 SVGAGI. V dropped 2 bases and J dropped 1 base, with 9 bases sitting between them. CDR3 region: CASSYGWASYNEQFF. In DNA, the CDR3 is TGTGCCAGCAGTTACGGGTGGGCGTCCTACAATGAGCAGTTCTTC.

This chain uses TRBV28 with TRBJ2-3, with 9 bases fitting TRBD2. Trimming took 3 bases from V and 4 from J; bases not matched to a gene: 8. Germline V gene lookup returns CDR1 MDHEN and CDR2 SYDVKM. This CDR3 is 16 amino acids long. The CDR3 loop is CASSFMSGGLADTQYF. In DNA, the CDR3 is TGTGCCAGCAGTTTCATGAGCGGGGGGTTGGCAGATACGCAGTATTTT.

The chain combines TRBV27 with TRBJ1-2; 9 positions match TRBD1. This CDR3 comprises 14 residues. From germline, CDR1 is MNHEY and CDR2 SMNVEV (reference sequence). J was trimmed by 4 bases and V by 3 bases; bases with no gene match: 3. Here the CDR3 reads CASSFDRGVYGYTF. CDR3 nucleotides: TGTGCCAGCAGTTTCGACAGGGGGGTCTATGGCTACACCTTC.

The chain carries TRBV19 and TRBJ1-1, with unresolved D. The V gene's germline CDR1 is LNHDA and CDR2 SQIVND (reference sequence). V lost 6 bases and J lost 1, with 15 bases in between. The CDR3 length is 15 residues. CDR3: CASRWSGRSNTEAFF. The DNA for the CDR3 is TGTGCCAGTAGATGGAGTGGGAGGTCGAACACTGAAGCTTTCTTT.

The rearrangement links TRBV5-4 to TRBJ1-3, with a weak D call TRBD1 (5 bases). Trimming took off 1 base at V and 4 bases at J, with 12 bases between the two ends. The length of the CDR3 is 15 residues. Germline CDR1 SGHNT, CDR2 YYREEE (reference sequence). The DNA of the CDR3 is TGTGCCAGCAGCTTGAGCGGGGCGCGAGGAAACACCATATATTTT. Its protein is CASSLSGARGNTIYF.

The chain couples TRBV7-9 to TRBJ1-6; possible D gene TRBD1, 5 bases. The V end lost 3 bases, the J end lost 9 bases, and 12 bases lay between the germline ends. The CDR3 has 14 residues. Per the germline V gene, CDR1 is SEHNR and CDR2 is FQNEAQ (reference sequence). This CDR3 is CASSFNQGGSPLHF. In DNA, the CDR3 is TGTGCCAGCAGCTTTAATCAGGGTGGTTCACCCCTCCACTTT.

The rearrangement joins TRBV7-8 to TRBJ1-3; maybe TRBD1 (5 bases). Trimming removed 5 bases at V and 0 bases at J, with 14 bases between. The germline gives CDR1 SGHVS, CDR2 FQNEAQ. This CDR3 has 16 residues. The CDR3 DNA reads TGTGCCAGCAGCCCGTCGGACACAGACTCTGGAAACACCATATATTTT. It yields the protein CASSPSDTDSGNTIYF.

In regard to this clone: The sample contains more than one DNA sequence encoding this CDR3. The J gene is TRBJ1-2, the V gene TRBV5-5, with D possibly TRBD1 on 5 matching bases. The ends were cut back, 0 bases at V and 8 bases at J, with 11 bases in the middle. CDR1 is SGHKS, CDR2 YYEKEE, per germline (reference sequence). This CDR3 comprises 13 residues. In DNA, the CDR3 is TGTGCCAGCAGCTTGGAGGCAGGGAAAGGCTACACCTTC. It is translated as CASSLEAGKGYTF. Looking up the rest from reference TRBV5-5 and TRBJ1-2 gives the full variable domain: DAGVTQSPTHLIKTRGQQVTLRCSPISGHKSVSWYQQVLGQGPQFIFQYYEKEERGRGNFPDRFSARQFPNYSSELNVNALLLGDSALYLCASSLEAGKGYTFGSGTRLTVV.

The chain uses TRBV6-1 and TRBJ1-1; D not resolved. This CDR3 region has 12 residues. V lost 8 bases to trimming and J lost 1 base, with 8 bases between them. Germline-derived CDR1 and CDR2 are MNHNS and SASEGT. The CDR3 coding sequence is TGTGCCAGCTTTACAGCGAACACTGAAGCTTTCTTT. This sequence encodes CASFTANTEAFF.

This clone showed up just a few times. V is TRBV7-9 and J is TRBJ1-2; D possibly corresponds to TRBD1 (6 bases). This CDR3 spans 14 amino acids. Trimming left V 5 bases short and J 7 bases short, with 17 bases between. Per the germline V gene, CDR1 is SEHNR and CDR2 is FQNEAQ (reference sequence). CDR3 loop: CASSIYTGSGGYTF. CDR3 DNA: TGTGCCAGCAGCATATATACAGGGTCGGGTGGCTACACCTTC.

The chain links TRBV28 to TRBJ1-4, with D uncertain. V lost 6 bases, J lost 0 bases, and 11 bases lay in between. Germline lookup yields CDR1 MDHEN and CDR2 SYDVKM. The CDR3 consists of 15 residues. The CDR3 sequence is CASSPGGSTNEKLFF. As DNA, the CDR3 is TGTGCCAGCAGCCCCGGCGGATCAACTAATGAAAAACTGTTTTTT. Full variable domain (remainder filled in from reference TRBV28 and TRBJ1-4): DVKVTQSSRYLVKRTGEKVFLECVQDMDHENMFWYRQDPGLGLRLIYFSYDVKMKEKGDIPEGYSVSREKKERFSLILESASTNQTSMYLCASSPGGSTNEKLFFGSGTQLSVL.